This TCR beta chain emerged from a study of blood T cells in healthy people across ages. Looking at the study overall: There was about one barcoded beta molecule captured by template switching per two T cells. Overall study results and limits: The long-lived group displayed more naive CD4+ cells, plus higher diversity, than the aged donors did. Total diversity from one million sequenced T cells was likely underestimated.

Germline-derived CDR1 and CDR2 are MNHNS and SASEGT. This CDR3 is built from 16 residues. V gave up 2 bases and J gave up 1 base, with 14 bases separating them. A minimum of 6.5 million PBMCs was isolated per sample. With regard to this clonotype: What it binds is unknown.

Sample-barcoded 5' priming and a J-beta primer mix drove a second PCR of about 6 to 11 cycles. Each CDR3 protein is one row after TCRdb ran MiXCR on the 5' RACE reads. The sample has 1 million or so distinct CDR3 sequences, around 43% seen once. Sample: blood. This sequence joins TRBV6-1 and TRBJ1-1, with no clear D. This clonotype originated in a woman aged 55-69 years in good health. CDR3 region: CASSEKSQVGNTEAFF. CDR3 DNA: TGTGCCAGCAGTGAAAAGAGCCAGGTAGGGAACACTGAAGCTTTCTTT.